This passage covers 27 T cell receptor beta chains from one sample sequenced in a study of T cells in Graves' hyperthyroidism and ophthalmopathy. Amplified TCR beta CDR3 regions came from RNA transcripts. An initial round of RT-PCR targeting the TCR CDR3 relied on the HTBI primer set. MiXCR was run by TCRdb on the multiplex PCR reads, yielding one entry per CDR3 protein. Of fewer than 550,000 distinct CDR3 sequences in the sample, about 24% were seen once. The sequenced sample was blood. These receptors all stem from a woman aged 25 to 39 with Graves' ophthalmopathy.

This clonotype was seen ten or more times. The V gene is TRBV12-3 or TRBV12-4, the J gene TRBJ2-5; D is unclear. Trimming cost V 8 bases and J 4 bases, with 14 bases left between them. The CDR3 contains 13 residues. In DNA, the CDR3 is TGTGCCAGCGGATTGAATGATGGAGAGACCCAGTACTTC. Translated, it gives CASGLNDGETQYF.

There are many counts of this clonotype. The gene calls are TRBV27 and TRBJ1-5; D is possibly TRBD1 (5 bases). V lost 2 bases and J lost 0, with 11 bases in between. The CDR3 spans 16 residues. CDR1 MNHEY and CDR2 SMNVEV come from the germline V gene (reference sequence). The chain's CDR3 is CASSLRGGISNQPQHF. DNA for the CDR3: TGTGCCAGCAGTTTACGTGGGGGGATTAGCAATCAGCCCCAGCATTTT.

This clonotype was recorded at least ten times. The J gene is TRBJ2-5, the V gene TRBV7-9; no clear D gene. CDR3 length: 13 residues. V dropped 4 bases and J dropped 5 bases, with 11 bases sitting between them. The germline V gene has CDR1 SEHNR and CDR2 FQNEAQ (reference sequence). CDR3 nucleotide sequence: TGTGCCAGCAGCTGGGGTGTTGGGGAGACCCAGTACTTC. Translating it yields CASSWGVGETQYF. Complete variable domain (other parts from reference TRBV7-9 and TRBJ2-5): DTGVSQNPRHKITKRGQNVTFRCDPISEHNRLYWYRQTLGQGPEFLTYFQNEAQLEKSRLLSDRFSAERPKGSFSTLEIQRTEQGDSAMYLCASSWGVGETQYFGPGTRLLVL.

The chain combines TRBV19 with TRBJ1-1; D is possibly TRBD1 (5 bases). CDR1 is LNHDA, CDR2 SQIVND, per germline (reference sequence). The CDR3 runs 12 residues. The V and J ends lost 6 bases and 10 bases respectively, with 15 bases between them. CDR3: CASSPPHGGAFF. The CDR3 coding sequence is TGTGCCAGTAGCCCCCCGCACGGGGGAGCTTTCTTT.

This clonotype was observed at least ten times. The chain joins TRBV28 to TRBJ2-7; tentatively, D is TRBD1 or TRBD2 (5 bases each). Germline CDR1 and CDR2: MDHEN and SYDVKM. Trimming pared 3 bases from V and 3 bases from J, leaving 12 bases between. CDR3 length: 14 residues. The CDR3 DNA reads as TGTGCCAGCAGTTTCCTGGGACGGGACTACGAGCAGTACTTC. Its translation: CASSFLGRDYEQYF.

This clonotype was seen a handful of times. The chain employs TRBV2 and TRBJ1-2; D possibly corresponds to TRBD1 (5 bases). This CDR3 is built from 14 residues. CDR1 is SNHLY and CDR2 is FYNNEI in the germline V gene. V lost 1 base and J 2 bases, leaving 8 bases between the germline ends. The CDR3 DNA reads as TGTGCCAGCAGTGAAGTTGCAGGGAACTATGGCTACACCTTC. Amino acid sequence: CASSEVAGNYGYTF. The variable domain in full, completed from reference TRBV2 and TRBJ1-2, reads EPEVTQTPSHQVTQMGQEVILRCVPISNHLYFYWYRQILGQKVEFLVSFYNNEISEKSEIFDDQFSVERPDGSNFTLKIRSTKLEDSAMYFCASSEVAGNYGYTFGSGTRLTVV.

This chain uses TRBV20-1 with TRBJ1-1; D unclear. There are 12 residues in the CDR3. V gave up 6 bases and J gave up 5 bases, with 13 bases separating them. Germline loops: CDR1 DFQATT, CDR2 SNEGSKA (reference sequence). The CDR3 bases are TGCAGTGCAAAGAGACGGGAGACTGAAGCTTTCTTT. This sequence encodes CSAKRRETEAFF.

In the case of this clonotype: A much larger clone lies one base from this, so it may be a read error. The rearrangement joins TRBV6-5 to TRBJ2-5; maybe TRBD2 (5 bases). The germline V gene has CDR1 MNHEY and CDR2 SVGAGI. The CDR3 extends over 14 amino acids. The CDR3 here is CTSSYWPRGETQYF. The DNA of the CDR3 is TGTACCAGCAGTTACTGGCCCCGGGGAGAGACCCAGTACTTC.

In this sample, this clonotype turned up many times. The J gene is TRBJ2-7, the V gene TRBV3-1, with 9 nucleotides matching TRBD2. Germline CDR1 and CDR2: LGHDT and YNNKEL (reference sequence). The CDR3 is made up of 14 amino acids. The V gene end was trimmed by 0 bases and the J gene end by 3 bases; junction bases not matched to a gene: 0. In nucleotides, the CDR3 is TGTGCCAGCAGCCAAGAGCGGGGGGGCTACGAGCAGTACTTC. Translation: CASSQERGGYEQYF.

This clonotype was observed a few times. The conserved closing phenylalanine or tryptophan is absent in this CDR3, likely reflecting a read error. This chain connects TRBV11-2 to TRBJ2-5; D uncertain. Between the trimmed V and J ends, which lost 1 base and 5 bases, there was a span of 8 bases. Germline V lookup: CDR1 SGHAT, CDR2 FQNNGV. The CDR3 sequence is 13 residues long. CDR3 in amino acids: CASSLAGWETQYL. The CDR3 DNA is TGTGCCAGCAGCTTAGCGGGTTGGGAGACCCAGTACCTC.

V and J are TRBV28 and TRBJ1-2, with TRBD1 matching 9 bases. Germline loops: CDR1 MDHEN, CDR2 SYDVKM. The CDR3 extends over 13 amino acids. Trimming at V came to 6 bases and at J to 8 bases, leaving 7 bases not matched to a gene. CDR3 sequence: CASSRDRVKGYTF. CDR3 sequence (DNA): TGTGCCAGCAGCAGGGACAGGGTAAAGGGCTACACCTTC.

This clonotype was seen many times. This chain links TRBV18 with TRBJ1-1; no clear D gene. CDR1 is KGHSH, CDR2 LQKENI, per germline. There are 16 residues in the CDR3. The germline V and J ends were trimmed by 1 base and 1 base, with 13 bases remaining between them. CDR3 sequence reads: CASSPRGGQRNTEAFF. CDR3 DNA sequence: TGTGCCAGCTCACCACGGGGAGGGCAGCGGAACACTGAAGCTTTCTTT.

This clonotype has a count of ten or more. V and J are TRBV28 and TRBJ1-1; D perhaps matches TRBD1 (5 bases). Trimming removed 2 bases at V and 10 bases at J, with 23 bases between. Germline lookup yields CDR1 MDHEN and CDR2 SYDVKM. This CDR3 contains 16 residues. The CDR3 DNA is TGTGCCAGCAGTTTAGAGAGGCGGGGCAGGTTCGCCTCAGCTTTCTTT. Translated: CASSLERRGRFASAFF.

The rearrangement uses TRBV28 and TRBJ1-2; 11 bases match TRBD1. This CDR3 contains 13 residues. Per germline, CDR1 MDHEN and CDR2 SYDVKM. The ends lost 9 bases at V and 7 bases at J; junction bases unmatched: 7. CDR3 amino acids: CASLGGQGVGYTF. The CDR3 coding sequence is TGTGCCAGTCTAGGGGGACAGGGGGTTGGCTACACCTTC.

This clonotype was counted at least ten times. The V and J genes are TRBV5-1 and TRBJ1-2; a possible D gene is TRBD1 (5 bases). V was trimmed by 2 bases and J by 8 bases, leaving 19 bases between them. The germline gives CDR1 SGHRS, CDR2 YFSETQ. The CDR3 runs 15 residues. CDR3 sequence: CASSFIGELGQGYTF. The CDR3, as DNA: TGCGCCAGCAGCTTCATTGGGGAATTGGGGCAAGGCTACACCTTC.

This clonotype was seen many times. The CDR3 spells CASRHPQGHGELFF. CDR3 nucleotides: TGTGCCAGCCGCCACCCTCAAGGGCACGGGGAGCTGTTTTTT. J is TRBJ2-2 and V is TRBV6-2 or TRBV6-3, with D unresolved. This CDR3 is built from 14 residues. The V gene lost 8 bases and the J gene lost 7 bases, with 17 bases spanning the gap. CDR1 is MNHEY, CDR2 SVGEGT, per germline.

V usage is TRBV6-2 or TRBV6-3 and J usage is TRBJ2-7, with D perhaps given as TRBD1 or TRBD2 (5 bases each). V was cut by 6 bases and J by 5 bases, with 20 bases left in between. This CDR3 comprises 15 residues. CDR1 is MNHEY, CDR2 SVGEGT, per germline. The CDR3 protein is CASSLLIRDPHEQYF. DNA of the CDR3: TGTGCCAGCAGCCTACTTATTCGGGACCCCCACGAGCAGTACTTC.

The table lists this clonotype with a count of one. The chain couples TRBV12-3 or TRBV12-4 to TRBJ1-1; 8 bases match TRBD1. Losses at the gene ends were 3 bases for V and 3 bases for J; bases not matched to a gene: 6. This CDR3 has 15 amino acids. Written as DNA, the CDR3 is TGTGCCAGCAGTTTGAAGGCAGGGGGCGACACTGAAGCTTTCTTT. Protein product: CASSLKAGGDTEAFF.

This clonotype was counted at least ten times. The CDR3 spells CASTRDRVGYTF. The CDR3 bases are TGTGCCAGCACCCGGGACAGGGTCGGCTACACCTTC. The chain combines TRBV12-3 or TRBV12-4 with TRBJ1-2; the match to TRBD1 covers 9 bases. CDR3 length: 12 amino acids. Trimming took 7 bases from V and 8 from J; bases not matched to a gene: 5.

This clonotype was seen a few times. This sequence joins TRBV2 and TRBJ1-1, with D perhaps TRBD1 (5 bases). This CDR3 comprises 14 residues. From germline, CDR1 is SNHLY and CDR2 FYNNEI. Trimming pared 1 base from V and 6 bases from J, leaving 12 bases between. CDR3 in amino acids: CASSEVGGAAEAFF. Here the CDR3 DNA reads TGTGCCAGCAGTGAAGTTGGAGGGGCGGCTGAAGCTTTCTTT.

This chain joins TRBV6-1 and TRBJ2-7, with 9 bases identical to TRBD1. This CDR3 is 16 amino acids long. The germline gives CDR1 MNHNS, CDR2 SASEGT. V lost 6 bases, J lost 1 base, and 10 bases stayed unmatched. The DNA of the CDR3 is TGTGCCAGCAGGTGGACAGGGGTCGGTAAGTCCTACGAGCAGTACTTC. Protein product: CASRWTGVGKSYEQYF.

This clonotype was counted ten times or more. The chain uses TRBV24-1 and TRBJ1-2; no firm D call. The CDR3 is 13 residues long. Looked up from germline, CDR1 is KGHDR and CDR2 is SFDVKD. Trimming left V 4 bases short and J 8 bases short, with 13 bases between. CDR3 protein: CATSETSGRGYTF. As DNA, the CDR3 is TGTGCCACCAGTGAAACTTCGGGGAGGGGCTACACCTTC.

This clonotype was observed at least ten times. The V call is TRBV27, the J call TRBJ2-5; 12 bases fit TRBD2. CDR1 MNHEY and CDR2 SMNVEV come from the germline V gene (reference sequence). V dropped 5 bases and J dropped 2; count of bases not matched to a gene: 6. This CDR3 region has 16 residues. The CDR3 protein is CASSLAGTSGQETQYF. The CDR3 DNA sequence: TGTGCCAGCAGTCTAGCCGGGACTAGCGGGCAAGAGACCCAGTACTTC.

The V call is TRBV7-8, the J call TRBJ2-7, with 7 bases identical to TRBD2. J lost 3 bases, V lost 3 bases, and 14 bases had no gene match. Germline V lookup: CDR1 SGHVS, CDR2 FQNEAQ. The CDR3 covers 17 residues. In DNA, the CDR3 is TGTGCCAGCAGCTTCCAATTCTGGGCTAGCGGAAACTACGAGCAGTACTTC. Protein sequence: CASSFQFWASGNYEQYF.

This clonotype was found many times. V usage is TRBV28 and J usage is TRBJ1-1, with 7 bases lining up with TRBD1. CDR3 size: 13 residues. CDR1 and CDR2 (germline): MDHEN, SYDVKM. V lost 6 bases to trimming and J lost 4 bases; unmatched junction nucleotides: 5. The CDR3 region has the DNA TGTGCCAGCAGCGACAGGGCGGTCACTGAAGCTTTCTTT. Translation gives CASSDRAVTEAFF.

This clonotype was observed a few times. The chain joins TRBV12-3 or TRBV12-4 to TRBJ1-1, with 9 bases lining up with TRBD1. This CDR3 comprises 17 residues. V shed 7 bases, J shed 5 bases, and the junction held 17 bases outside the gene matches. DNA for the CDR3: TGTGCCAGCAACATCAGGGGGGTACAGGGGGCGCGAACTGAAGCTTTCTTT. Translating it yields CASNIRGVQGARTEAFF.

The rearrangement links TRBV12-3 or TRBV12-4 to TRBJ2-5; a weak D match, TRBD1 (5 bases). Trimming removed 1 base from V and 4 bases from J, with 13 bases in between. CDR3 length equals 15 residues. The CDR3 loop reads CASSLGGSEVETQYF. CDR3 bases: TGTGCCAGCAGTTTAGGGGGCAGCGAGGTAGAGACCCAGTACTTC.